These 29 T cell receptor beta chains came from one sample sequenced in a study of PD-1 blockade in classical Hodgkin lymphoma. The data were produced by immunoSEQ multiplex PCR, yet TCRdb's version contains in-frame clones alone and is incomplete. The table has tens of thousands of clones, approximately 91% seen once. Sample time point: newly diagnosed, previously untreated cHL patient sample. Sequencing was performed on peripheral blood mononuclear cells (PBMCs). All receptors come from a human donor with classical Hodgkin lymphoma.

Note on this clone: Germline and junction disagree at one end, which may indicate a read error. This CDR3 reads CASSLAGGRIMNEQYF. The CDR3 nucleotides read TGTGCCAGCAGCCTAGCAGGGGGCCGGATAATGAACGAGCAGTACTTC. The chain is built from TRBV7-9 and TRBJ2-7, with TRBD1 identical over 8 bases. Germline CDR1 SEHNR, CDR2 FQNEAQ (reference sequence). The CDR3 runs to 16 residues.

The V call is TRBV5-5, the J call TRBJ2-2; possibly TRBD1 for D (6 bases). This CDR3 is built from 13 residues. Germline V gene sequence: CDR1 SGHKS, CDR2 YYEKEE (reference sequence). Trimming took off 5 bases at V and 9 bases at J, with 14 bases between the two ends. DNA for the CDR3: TGTGCCAGCAGTTCCAGGGGTCTATGGGAGCTGTTTTTT. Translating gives CASSSRGLWELFF. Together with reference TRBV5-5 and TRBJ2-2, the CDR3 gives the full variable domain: DAGVTQSPTHLIKTRGQQVTLRCSPISGHKSVSWYQQVLGQGPQFIFQYYEKEERGRGNFPDRFSARQFPNYSSELNVNALLLGDSALYLCASSSRGLWELFFGEGSRLTVL.

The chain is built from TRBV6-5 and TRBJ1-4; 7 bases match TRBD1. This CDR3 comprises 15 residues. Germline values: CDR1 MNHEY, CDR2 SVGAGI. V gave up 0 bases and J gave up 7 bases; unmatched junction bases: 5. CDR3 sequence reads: CASSYSQGGREKLFF. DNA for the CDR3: TGTGCCAGCAGTTACTCTCAGGGGGGACGTGAAAAACTGTTTTTT.

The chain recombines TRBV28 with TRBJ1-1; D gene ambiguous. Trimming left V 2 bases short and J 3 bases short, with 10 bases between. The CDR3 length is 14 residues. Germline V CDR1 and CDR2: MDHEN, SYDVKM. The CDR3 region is CASSLTLGDTEAFF. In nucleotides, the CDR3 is TGTGCCAGCAGTTTAACCCTTGGGGACACTGAAGCTTTCTTT.

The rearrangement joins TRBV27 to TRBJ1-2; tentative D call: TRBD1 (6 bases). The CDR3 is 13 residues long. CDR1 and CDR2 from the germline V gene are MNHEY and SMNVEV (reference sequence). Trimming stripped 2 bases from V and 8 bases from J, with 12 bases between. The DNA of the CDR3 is TGTGCCAGCAGTTTAGGCAGGGGTGGCGGCTACACCTTC. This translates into CASSLGRGGGYTF.

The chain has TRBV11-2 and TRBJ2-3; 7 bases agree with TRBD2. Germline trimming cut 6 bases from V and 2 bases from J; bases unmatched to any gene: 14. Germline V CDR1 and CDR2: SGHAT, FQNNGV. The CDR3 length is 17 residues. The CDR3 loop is CASRSLPGLLNTDTQYF. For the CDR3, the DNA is TGTGCCAGCAGATCCCTGCCGGGACTACTTAACACAGATACGCAGTATTTT.

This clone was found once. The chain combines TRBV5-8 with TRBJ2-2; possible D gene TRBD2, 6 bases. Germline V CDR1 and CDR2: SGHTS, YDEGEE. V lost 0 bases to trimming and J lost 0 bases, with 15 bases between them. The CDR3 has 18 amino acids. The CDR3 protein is CASSLVTSYPPNTGELFF. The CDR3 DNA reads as TGTGCCAGCAGCTTGGTGACTAGTTACCCACCGAACACCGGGGAGCTGTTTTTT.

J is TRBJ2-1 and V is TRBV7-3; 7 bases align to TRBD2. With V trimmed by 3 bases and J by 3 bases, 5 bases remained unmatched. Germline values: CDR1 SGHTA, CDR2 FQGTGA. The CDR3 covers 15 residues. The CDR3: CASSFRLAVYNEQFF. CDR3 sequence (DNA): TGTGCCAGCAGCTTCCGCCTAGCGGTCTACAATGAGCAGTTCTTC.

DNA for the CDR3: TGTGCCAGCAGCGTAGGACCGGGGAACACTGAAGCTTTCTTT. This translates into CASSVGPGNTEAFF. The chain uses TRBV2 and TRBJ1-1; no definite D call. V dropped 6 bases and J dropped 1 base, with 12 bases sitting between them. Per germline, CDR1 SNHLY and CDR2 FYNNEI. CDR3 length: 14 amino acids. Full variable domain (rest looked up from reference TRBV2 and TRBJ1-1): EPEVTQTPSHQVTQMGQEVILRCVPISNHLYFYWYRQILGQKVEFLVSFYNNEISEKSEIFDDQFSVERPDGSNFTLKIRSTKLEDSAMYFCASSVGPGNTEAFFGQGTRLTVV.

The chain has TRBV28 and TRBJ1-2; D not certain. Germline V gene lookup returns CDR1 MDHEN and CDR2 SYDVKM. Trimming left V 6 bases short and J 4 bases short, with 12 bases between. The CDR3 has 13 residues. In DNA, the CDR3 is TGTGCCAGCAGACCAACTACTTTCTATGGCTACACCTTC. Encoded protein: CASRPTTFYGYTF.

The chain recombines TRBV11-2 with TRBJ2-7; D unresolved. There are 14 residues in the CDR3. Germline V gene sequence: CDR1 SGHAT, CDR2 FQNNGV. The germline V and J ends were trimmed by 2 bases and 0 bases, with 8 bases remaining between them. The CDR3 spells CASSLRPDSYEQYF. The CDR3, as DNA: TGTGCCAGCAGCTTAAGGCCGGACTCCTACGAGCAGTACTTC.

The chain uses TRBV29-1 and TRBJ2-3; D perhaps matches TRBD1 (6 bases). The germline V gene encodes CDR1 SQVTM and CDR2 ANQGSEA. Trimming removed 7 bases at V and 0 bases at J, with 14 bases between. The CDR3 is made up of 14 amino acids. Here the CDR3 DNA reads TGCAGCGGCGCGACAGGCTCTAGCACAGATACGCAGTATTTT. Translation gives CSGATGSSTDTQYF.

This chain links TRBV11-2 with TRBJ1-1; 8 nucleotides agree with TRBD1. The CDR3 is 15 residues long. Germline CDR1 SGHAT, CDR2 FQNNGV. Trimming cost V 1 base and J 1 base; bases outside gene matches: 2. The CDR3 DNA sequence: TGTGCCAGCAGCTTAGCCGGACAGGGGAACACTGAAGCTTTCTTT. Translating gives CASSLAGQGNTEAFF.

CDR3 loop: CASSPNQETQYF. In DNA, the CDR3 is TGTGCCAGCAGCCCTAATCAAGAGACCCAGTACTTC. The chain employs TRBV9 and TRBJ2-5; no clear D. Between the trimmed V and J ends, which lost 4 bases and 2 bases, there was a span of 6 bases. Germline lookup yields CDR1 SGDLS and CDR2 YYNGEE. This CDR3 spans 12 amino acids.

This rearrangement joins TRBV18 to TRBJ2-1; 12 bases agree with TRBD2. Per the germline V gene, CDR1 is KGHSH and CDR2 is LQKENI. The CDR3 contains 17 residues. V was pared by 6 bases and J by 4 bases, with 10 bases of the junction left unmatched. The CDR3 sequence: CASSPPGLAGRYNEQFF. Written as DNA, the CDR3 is TGTGCCAGCTCCCCGCCCGGACTAGCGGGGAGGTACAATGAGCAGTTCTTC.

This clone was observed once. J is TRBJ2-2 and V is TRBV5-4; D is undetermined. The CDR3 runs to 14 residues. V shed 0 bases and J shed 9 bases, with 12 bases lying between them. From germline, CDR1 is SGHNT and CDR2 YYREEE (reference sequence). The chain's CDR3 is CASSLEASSWELFF. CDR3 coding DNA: TGTGCCAGCAGCTTGGAGGCTAGTAGCTGGGAGCTGTTTTTT.

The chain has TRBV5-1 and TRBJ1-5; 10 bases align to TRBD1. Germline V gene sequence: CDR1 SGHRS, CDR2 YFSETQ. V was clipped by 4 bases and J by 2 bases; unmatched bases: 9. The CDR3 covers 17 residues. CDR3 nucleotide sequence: TGCGCCAGCAGCAGGGACAGGGGAAACGATGGCAATCAGCCCCAGCATTTT. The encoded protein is CASSRDRGNDGNQPQHF.

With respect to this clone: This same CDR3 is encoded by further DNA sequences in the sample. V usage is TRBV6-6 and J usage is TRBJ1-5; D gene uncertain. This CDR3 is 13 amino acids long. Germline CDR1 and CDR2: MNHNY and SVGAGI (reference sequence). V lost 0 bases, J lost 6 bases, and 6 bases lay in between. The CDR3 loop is CASSYSLSQPQHF. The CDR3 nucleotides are TGTGCCAGCAGTTACTCGTTATCTCAGCCCCAGCATTTT.

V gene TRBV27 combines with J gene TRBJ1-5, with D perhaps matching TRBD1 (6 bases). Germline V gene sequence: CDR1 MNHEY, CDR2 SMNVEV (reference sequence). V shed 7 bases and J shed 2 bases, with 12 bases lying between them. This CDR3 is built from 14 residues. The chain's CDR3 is CASTTGIGNQPQHF. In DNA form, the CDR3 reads TGTGCCAGCACCACAGGGATCGGCAATCAGCCCCAGCATTTT.

CDR3 protein: CASRGYGYTF. CDR3 in DNA: TGTGCCAGCAGAGGCTATGGCTACACCTTC. The chain uses TRBV6-6 and TRBJ1-2; D call uncertain. The V gene's germline CDR1 is MNHNY and CDR2 SVGAGI (reference sequence). V lost 6 bases, J lost 4 bases, and 3 bases lay in between. The CDR3 contains 10 residues.

The CDR3 is CASSPSASQETQYF. CDR3 nucleotide sequence: TGTGCCAGCAGCCCGTCGGCCTCACAAGAGACCCAGTACTTC. This rearrangement joins TRBV6-1 to TRBJ2-5; D unresolved. The ends were cut back, 6 bases at V and 2 bases at J, with 13 bases in the middle. This CDR3 has 14 amino acids. Germline V lookup: CDR1 MNHNS, CDR2 SASEGT.

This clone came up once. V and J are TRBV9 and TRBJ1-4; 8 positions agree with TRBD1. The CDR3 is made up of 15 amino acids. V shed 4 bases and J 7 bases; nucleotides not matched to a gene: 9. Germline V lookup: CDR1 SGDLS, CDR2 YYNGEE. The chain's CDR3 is CASSPGQGRLEKLFF. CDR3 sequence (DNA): TGTGCCAGCAGCCCTGGACAGGGCCGGCTTGAAAAACTGTTTTTT.

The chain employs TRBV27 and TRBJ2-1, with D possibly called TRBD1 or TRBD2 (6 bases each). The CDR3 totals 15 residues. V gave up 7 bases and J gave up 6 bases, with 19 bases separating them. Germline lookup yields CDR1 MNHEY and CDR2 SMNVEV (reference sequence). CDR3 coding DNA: TGTGCCAGCAAGTGGGGGGCCCCTAACGGCAATGAGCAGTTCTTC. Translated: CASKWGAPNGNEQFF.

The CDR3 protein is CASSTGETQYF. CDR3 bases: TGTGCCAGCAGCACAGGGGAGACCCAGTACTTC. The J gene is TRBJ2-5, the V gene TRBV7-9; perhaps TRBD1 as D (6 bases). The CDR3 length is 11 residues. The germline V gene has CDR1 SEHNR and CDR2 FQNEAQ (reference sequence). V was clipped by 5 bases and J by 5 bases, with 6 bases between them.

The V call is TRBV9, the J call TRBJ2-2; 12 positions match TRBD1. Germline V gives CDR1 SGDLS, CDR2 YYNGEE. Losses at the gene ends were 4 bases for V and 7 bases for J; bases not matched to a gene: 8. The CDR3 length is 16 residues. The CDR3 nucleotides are TGTGCCAGCAGCATCGGGACAGGGGGCGGCGACGGGGAGCTGTTTTTT. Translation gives CASSIGTGGGDGELFF.

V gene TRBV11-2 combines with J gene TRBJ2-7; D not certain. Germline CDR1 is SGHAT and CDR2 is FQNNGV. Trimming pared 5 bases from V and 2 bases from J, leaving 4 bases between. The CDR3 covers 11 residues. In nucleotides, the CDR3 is TGTGCCAGCAGCCCGGCCTACGAGCAGTACGTC. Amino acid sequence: CASSPAYEQYV.

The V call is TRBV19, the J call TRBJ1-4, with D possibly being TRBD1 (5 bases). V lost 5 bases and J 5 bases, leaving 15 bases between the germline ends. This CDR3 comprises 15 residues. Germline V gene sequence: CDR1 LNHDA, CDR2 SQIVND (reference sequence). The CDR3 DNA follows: TGTGCCAGTAGTTCTATCGGGACGGCCAATGAAAAACTGTTTTTT. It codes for CASSSIGTANEKLFF.

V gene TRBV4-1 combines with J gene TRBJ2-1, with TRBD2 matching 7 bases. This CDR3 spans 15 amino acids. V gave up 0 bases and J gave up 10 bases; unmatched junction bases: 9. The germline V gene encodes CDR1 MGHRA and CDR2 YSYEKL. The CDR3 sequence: CASSQEGRGNSEQFF. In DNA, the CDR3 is TGCGCCAGCAGCCAAGAGGGGAGGGGAAATTCGGAGCAGTTCTTC.

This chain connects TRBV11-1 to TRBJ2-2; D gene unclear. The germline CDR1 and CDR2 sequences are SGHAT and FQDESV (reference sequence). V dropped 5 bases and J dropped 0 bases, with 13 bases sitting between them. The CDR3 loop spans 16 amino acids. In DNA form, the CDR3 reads TGTGCCAGCAGCGCCCAAGAAATTTCGAACACCGGGGAGCTGTTTTTT. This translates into CASSAQEISNTGELFF.